This note documents a single T cell receptor beta chain sequence. The CDR3 spans 15 residues. V shed 8 bases and J 1 base; nucleotides not matched to a gene: 6. Per germline, CDR1 MGHRA and CDR2 YSYEKL. The data belong to a study of blood T cell repertoires in COVID-19. At the level of the study: From the United States, Italy and Spain came samples of acute and convalescent COVID-19. The cDNA or gDNA used as material had been derived from T cells, B-cell-depleted T cells, or PBMCs.

Per the original data handling: It was from reference gene primer amplification that nucleated cell counts were estimated. TCRdb's copy holds only in-frame clones and misses some; the assay was immunoSEQ multiplex PCR. V, J and clone size are taken as reported in that table, and D and trimming were inferred from the DNA itself. The table records 150,000 to 200,000 clones, about 90% of them present only once. This chain joins TRBV4-1 and TRBJ1-3, with 9 bases fitting TRBD1. This receptor was obtained from a man over 45 with acute or convalescent COVID-19. The sample comprised peripheral blood. CDR3 bases: TGCGCCAGCGGGGACAGGGCCCAATCTGGAAACACCATATATTTT. Amino acids: CASGDRAQSGNTIYF.